This T cell receptor (beta chain) comes out of a study of graft-versus-host responses after intestinal transplantation. Whole-study results and caveats: Where graft-donor T cell macrochimerism was present, patients had high graft-versus-host to host-versus-graft clonal ratios in allografts. Peak levels of circulating GvH clones tracked with early post-transplant HvG declines. Among recipient marrow samples, GvH clones were found; some appeared first in ileum or blood.

Profiling relied on immunoSEQ multiplex PCR, and the TCRdb table lists in-frame clones only, not all of them. The repertoire holds under 100,000 clones, with around 83% as singletons. With respect to this clone: Antigen unknown.

V lost 1 base to trimming and J lost 8 bases, with 8 bases between them. The length of the CDR3 is 13 residues. Germline CDR1 SEHNR, CDR2 FQNEAQ (reference sequence). The TCR originated in a human donor who received an intestinal transplant. Sequencing was performed on unstimulated CD4+ T cells sorted from spleen or lymph node cells, taken before intestinal transplant. The chain joins TRBV7-9 to TRBJ1-4; the D is unclear. CDR3 in DNA: TGTGCCAGCAGCTTAGGCGCCGTCGAAAAACTGTTTTTT. Protein: CASSLGAVEKLFF.